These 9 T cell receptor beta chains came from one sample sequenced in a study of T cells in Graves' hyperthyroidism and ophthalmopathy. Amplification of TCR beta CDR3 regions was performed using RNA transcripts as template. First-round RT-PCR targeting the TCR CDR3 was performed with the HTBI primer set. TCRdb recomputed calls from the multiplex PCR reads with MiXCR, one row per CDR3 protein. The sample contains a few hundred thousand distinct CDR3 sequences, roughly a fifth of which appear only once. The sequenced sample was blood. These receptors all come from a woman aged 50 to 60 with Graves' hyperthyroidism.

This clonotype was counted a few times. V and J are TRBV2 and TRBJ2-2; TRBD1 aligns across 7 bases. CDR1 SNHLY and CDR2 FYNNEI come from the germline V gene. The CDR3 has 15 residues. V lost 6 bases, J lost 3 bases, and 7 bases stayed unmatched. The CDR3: CASRPQGRYTGELFF. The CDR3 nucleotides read TGTGCCAGCAGGCCACAGGGGCGCTACACCGGGGAGCTGTTTTTT. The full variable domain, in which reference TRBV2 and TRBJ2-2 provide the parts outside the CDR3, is EPEVTQTPSHQVTQMGQEVILRCVPISNHLYFYWYRQILGQKVEFLVSFYNNEISEKSEIFDDQFSVERPDGSNFTLKIRSTKLEDSAMYFCASRPQGRYTGELFFGEGSRLTVL.

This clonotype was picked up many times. CDR3 loop: CASSLSSGTGELFF. Here the CDR3 DNA reads TGTGCCAGCAGTCTGAGTTCAGGCACCGGGGAGCTGTTTTTT. V and J are TRBV28 and TRBJ2-2; no reliable D call. CDR1 and CDR2 (germline): MDHEN, SYDVKM. V shed 5 bases and J shed 4 bases, with 11 bases lying between them. This CDR3 contains 14 residues.

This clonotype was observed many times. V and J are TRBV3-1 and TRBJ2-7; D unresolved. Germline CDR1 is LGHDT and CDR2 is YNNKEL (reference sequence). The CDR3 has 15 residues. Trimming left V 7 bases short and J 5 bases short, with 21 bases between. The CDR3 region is CASIEAWPKPHEQYF. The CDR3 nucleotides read TGTGCCAGCATAGAGGCCTGGCCTAAGCCCCACGAGCAGTACTTC.

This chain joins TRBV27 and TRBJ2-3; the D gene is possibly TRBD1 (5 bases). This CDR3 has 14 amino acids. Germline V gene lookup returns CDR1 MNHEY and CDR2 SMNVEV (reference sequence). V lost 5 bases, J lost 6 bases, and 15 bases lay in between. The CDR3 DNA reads TGTGCCAGCAGTACAGGACGATTACGGGATACGCAGTATTTT. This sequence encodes CASSTGRLRDTQYF.

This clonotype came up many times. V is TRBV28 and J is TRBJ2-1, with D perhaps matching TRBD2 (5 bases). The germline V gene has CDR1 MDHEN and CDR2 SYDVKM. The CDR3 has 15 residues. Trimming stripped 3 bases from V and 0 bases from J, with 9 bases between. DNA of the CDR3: TGTGCCAGCAGTTTGACCGGGAACTCCTACAATGAGCAGTTCTTC. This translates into CASSLTGNSYNEQFF.

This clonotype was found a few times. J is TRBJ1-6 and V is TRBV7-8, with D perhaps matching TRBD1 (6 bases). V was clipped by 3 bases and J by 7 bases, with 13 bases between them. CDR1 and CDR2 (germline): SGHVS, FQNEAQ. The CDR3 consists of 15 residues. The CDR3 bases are TGTGCCAGCAGCTTGTACAGGGATAAAAATTCACCCCTCCACTTT. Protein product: CASSLYRDKNSPLHF.

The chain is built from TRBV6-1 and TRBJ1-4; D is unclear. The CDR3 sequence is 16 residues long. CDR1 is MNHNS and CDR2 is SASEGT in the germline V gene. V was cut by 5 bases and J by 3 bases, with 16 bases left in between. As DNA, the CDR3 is TGTGCCAGCAGTCCCTTTGTGGGGATGGCTAATGAAAAACTGTTTTTT. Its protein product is CASSPFVGMANEKLFF.

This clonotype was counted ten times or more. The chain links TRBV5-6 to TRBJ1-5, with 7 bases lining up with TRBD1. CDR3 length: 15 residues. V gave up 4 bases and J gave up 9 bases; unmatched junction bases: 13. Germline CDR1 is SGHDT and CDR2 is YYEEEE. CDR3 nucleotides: TGTGCCAGCAGCAGGTTCGACAGGGCGCAAAGGCCCCAGCATTTT. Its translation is CASSRFDRAQRPQHF.

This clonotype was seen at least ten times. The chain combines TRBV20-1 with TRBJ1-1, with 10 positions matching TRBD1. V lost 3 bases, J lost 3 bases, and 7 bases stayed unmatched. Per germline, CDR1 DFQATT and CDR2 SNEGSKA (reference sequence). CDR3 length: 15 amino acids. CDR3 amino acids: CSASPTDRGYTEAFF. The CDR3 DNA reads TGCAGTGCTAGTCCAACGGACAGGGGGTACACTGAAGCTTTCTTT.